Below are 2 T cell receptor beta chains sequenced from a single sample in a study of T cell repertoires in cytomegalovirus infection (dated by TCRdb to between 2018 and 2020). TCRdb lists the instrument as Illumina HiSeq 1500. Using fastp trimming at Q25 and MiXCR clonotype assembly, TCRdb reanalyzed the public sequencing data and kept in-frame beta chains. Each entry is one CDR3 protein sequence, shown with its most common DNA and genes. The sample includes 170,000 or so distinct CDR3 sequences, with roughly 14% observed a single time. The biggest ten clones account for 20% to 30% of the sample. The sample taken for sequencing was PBMCs. These receptors came from a human donor in good health (CMV status not recorded). Some clones in this sample may be carry-over from other donors' samples.

This clonotype occurred a few times. This rearrangement joins TRBV6-2 or TRBV6-3 to TRBJ1-1; 9 positions agree with TRBD1. The junction had 15 bases not matched to a gene; V was cut back by 7 bases and J by 0 bases. Germline V gene lookup returns CDR1 MNHEY and CDR2 SVGEGT. The CDR3 is made up of 18 amino acids. The CDR3 loop reads CASTPYRGTGIMNTEAFF. Here the CDR3 DNA reads TGTGCCAGCACCCCATACCGCGGGACAGGGATAATGAACACTGAAGCTTTCTTT.

This clonotype was counted at least ten times. V is TRBV4-3 and J is TRBJ1-4; D is ambiguous. Trimming took off 3 bases at V and 3 bases at J, with 14 bases between the two ends. The germline gives CDR1 LGHNA, CDR2 YSLEER. This CDR3 is 16 amino acids long. CDR3 region: CASSQRIVEANEKLFF. The CDR3 coding sequence is TGCGCCAGCAGCCAGAGAATCGTCGAGGCTAATGAAAAACTGTTTTTT.